One sample yielded the 30 T cell receptor beta chains listed below, sequenced in a study of T cells after yellow fever vaccination. One entry per CDR3 protein, called by TCRdb with MiXCR from the 5' RACE reads. The sample contains hundreds of thousands of distinct CDR3 sequences, approximately 16% of which appear only once. Sequencing used PBMCs, obtained around 5 days after the first yellow fever vaccination. These receptors were obtained from a man younger than 35 who received the YFV17D yellow fever vaccine.

This clonotype was counted between two and nine times. J is TRBJ1-2 and V is TRBV7-2; D remains ambiguous. The CDR3 has 13 residues. The V end lost 0 bases, the J end lost 8 bases, and 10 bases lay between the germline ends. The V gene's germline CDR1 is SGHTA and CDR2 FQGNSA. CDR3 bases: TGTGCCAGCAGCTTAGCGGGGAATCCGGGCTACACCTTC. It encodes CASSLAGNPGYTF.

This rearrangement joins TRBV27 to TRBJ1-3; no definite D call. The CDR3 sequence is 13 residues long. V was pared by 5 bases and J by 3 bases, with 8 bases between. In germline, CDR1 is MNHEY, CDR2 SMNVEV (reference sequence). DNA for the CDR3: TGTGCCAGCAGTCCTTGGGATGGAAACACCATATATTTT. Amino acid sequence: CASSPWDGNTIYF.

This chain joins TRBV5-1 and TRBJ2-1; a possible D gene is TRBD1 (6 bases). Germline CDR1 SGHRS, CDR2 YFSETQ. Trimming removed 0 bases from V and 13 bases from J, with 17 bases in between. This CDR3 region has 14 residues. The CDR3 loop reads CASSLDQGFSRQFF. The CDR3, as DNA: TGCGCCAGCAGCTTGGATCAGGGGTTCTCCCGACAGTTCTTC.

CDR3 in amino acids: CASSLVSGTSVNEQFF. Here the CDR3 DNA reads TGTGCCAGCAGCTTAGTCTCAGGGACTAGTGTTAATGAGCAGTTCTTC. The rearrangement links TRBV7-3 to TRBJ2-1; 8 nucleotides agree with TRBD2. With 2 bases clipped from V and 7 bases from J, the junction kept 10 bases outside the gene matches. Germline V gene lookup returns CDR1 SGHTA and CDR2 FQGTGA. The CDR3 extends over 16 amino acids.

There are a few counts of this clonotype. The gene calls are TRBV29-1 and TRBJ1-2, with D possibly matching TRBD1 (5 bases). The CDR3 is 11 residues long. V lost 5 bases, J lost 5 bases, and 9 bases lay in between. CDR1 and CDR2 (germline): SQVTM, ANQGSEA. CDR3 bases: TGCAGCGTTAGGGGCTTGTATGGCTACACCTTC. Residues: CSVRGLYGYTF.

This clonotype occurred many times. This chain connects TRBV6-6 to TRBJ2-1, with D hard to call. CDR1 MNHNY and CDR2 SVGAGI come from the germline V gene (reference sequence). This CDR3 contains 13 residues. V lost 6 bases and J lost 9, with 15 bases in between. The CDR3 DNA reads as TGTGCCAGCAGCCTACCGCAAGTGGGTGAGCAGTTCTTC. This codes for CASSLPQVGEQFF.

The chain is built from TRBV4-2 and TRBJ1-6; a possible D gene is TRBD1 (5 bases). CDR3 size: 15 residues. CDR1 is LGHNA, CDR2 YNFKEQ, per germline. Trimming took off 0 bases at V and 10 bases at J, with 13 bases between the two ends. The DNA for the CDR3 is TGTGCCAGCAGCCAAGAAACCCAGGGCCAATCACCCCTCCACTTT. It translates to CASSQETQGQSPLHF.

This clonotype was picked up many times. The chain combines TRBV5-5 with TRBJ2-3, with a tentative D call TRBD2 (5 bases). Per the germline V gene, CDR1 is SGHKS and CDR2 is YYEKEE (reference sequence). V gave up 4 bases and J gave up 0 bases, with 9 bases separating them. The CDR3 totals 14 residues. DNA for the CDR3: TGTGCCAGCAGCGGCGGACTTAGCACAGATACGCAGTATTTT. Its protein product is CASSGGLSTDTQYF. Looking up the rest from reference TRBV5-5 and TRBJ2-3 gives the full variable domain: DAGVTQSPTHLIKTRGQQVTLRCSPISGHKSVSWYQQVLGQGPQFIFQYYEKEERGRGNFPDRFSARQFPNYSSELNVNALLLGDSALYLCASSGGLSTDTQYFGPGTRLTVL.

This clonotype has a handful of counts. The chain couples TRBV20-1 to TRBJ1-5, with TRBD1 matching 7 bases. The CDR3 totals 20 residues. Germline loops: CDR1 DFQATT, CDR2 SNEGSKA (reference sequence). J gave up 0 bases and V 2 bases, and 19 bases lay outside the gene matches. The CDR3 protein is CSARIKVDRVLDDSNQPQHF. The DNA for the CDR3 is TGCAGTGCTAGAATTAAAGTAGACAGGGTTTTAGACGATAGCAATCAGCCCCAGCATTTT.

This clonotype has only a few counts. V and J are TRBV20-1 and TRBJ2-3, with 13 bases fitting TRBD2. This CDR3 spans 16 amino acids. The V gene's germline CDR1 is DFQATT and CDR2 SNEGSKA (reference sequence). After removal of 5 bases from V and 4 bases from J, the junction contained 9 bases not matched to a gene. The CDR3 DNA sequence: TGCAGTGCTCCCGAAACTAGCGGGGGGGCTTCAGATACGCAGTATTTT. It yields the protein CSAPETSGGASDTQYF.

The chain links TRBV27 to TRBJ1-2; 11 bases agree with TRBD1. The germline V gene encodes CDR1 MNHEY and CDR2 SMNVEV (reference sequence). The CDR3 extends over 13 amino acids. V lost 2 bases, J lost 13 bases, and 6 bases stayed unmatched. CDR3 bases: TGTGCCAGCAGTTTAGGGACAGGGGGTCCCGTCACCTTC. This codes for CASSLGTGGPVTF.

This clonotype was seen a few times. V is TRBV20-1 and J is TRBJ2-6; 13 bases are a match to TRBD2. This CDR3 is 17 amino acids long. The germline V gene has CDR1 DFQATT and CDR2 SNEGSKA (reference sequence). V was pared by 6 bases and J by 0 bases, with 5 bases of the junction left unmatched. The CDR3 coding sequence is TGCAGTGCAACGAGGACTAGCGGGGGCTCTGGGGCCAACGTCCTGACTTTC. Protein: CSATRTSGGSGANVLTF.

The genes are TRBV20-1 and TRBJ2-1; 7 nucleotides line up with TRBD1. Per germline, CDR1 DFQATT and CDR2 SNEGSKA (reference sequence). This CDR3 is built from 14 residues. V was clipped by 0 bases and J by 9 bases; unmatched bases: 8. CDR3 nucleotides: TGCAGTGCTAGAGAAGGCAGGGGGTTTGGTGAGCAGTTCTTC. Translation gives CSAREGRGFGEQFF.

In this sample, this clonotype turned up a few times. This chain joins TRBV12-3 or TRBV12-4 and TRBJ2-7; D is undetermined. V lost 3 bases to trimming and J lost 1 base, with 10 bases between them. The CDR3 has 14 amino acids. The CDR3 DNA reads TGTGCCAGCAGTTTTTATGAGCAATCCTACGAGCAGTACTTC. It yields the protein CASSFYEQSYEQYF.

This clonotype turned up a few times. The V gene is TRBV5-6, the J gene TRBJ1-1; no definite D call. V dropped 1 base and J dropped 6 bases, with 22 bases sitting between them. CDR1 SGHDT and CDR2 YYEEEE come from the germline V gene. The CDR3 is made up of 17 amino acids. CDR3: CASSLLGTLFMRPEAFF. CDR3 bases: TGTGCCAGCAGCTTGTTGGGAACCCTATTTATGAGGCCTGAAGCTTTCTTT.

The V and J genes are TRBV7-9 and TRBJ1-3; no reliable D call. Germline values: CDR1 SEHNR, CDR2 FQNEAQ (reference sequence). Trimming left V 4 bases short and J 4 bases short, with 11 bases between. This CDR3 region has 14 residues. For the CDR3, the DNA is TGTGCCAGCAGCTCCCGGACGTTAGGAAACACCATATATTTT. Translation gives CASSSRTLGNTIYF.

This clonotype was found a few times. The rearrangement joins TRBV12-3 or TRBV12-4 to TRBJ2-3, with no clear D. The CDR3 extends over 16 amino acids. V was cut by 6 bases and J by 4 bases, with 20 bases left in between. The CDR3 DNA follows: TGTGCCAGCAGCCAAGAACTCGGAATCGAATCAGATACGCAGTATTTT. Residues: CASSQELGIESDTQYF.

The chain is built from TRBV5-1 and TRBJ2-1; a weak D match, TRBD2 (7 bases). This CDR3 contains 15 residues. Germline lookup yields CDR1 SGHRS and CDR2 YFSETQ. V was pared by 1 base and J by 3 bases, with 11 bases between. The CDR3 region has the DNA TGCGCCAGCAGCTTGTGGGGGGGCCTCTACAATGAGCAGTTCTTC. Translated: CASSLWGGLYNEQFF.

The chain recombines TRBV7-3 with TRBJ1-6; 7 bases fit TRBD1. The V gene end was trimmed by 3 bases and the J gene end by 8 bases; junction bases not matched to a gene: 13. This CDR3 is 17 amino acids long. The germline V gene encodes CDR1 SGHTA and CDR2 FQGTGA. The CDR3 sequence is CASSLETGTVFHSPLHF. CDR3 nucleotides: TGTGCCAGCAGCTTGGAGACCGGGACAGTTTTTCATTCACCCCTCCACTTT.

V gene TRBV3-1 combines with J gene TRBJ2-2; TRBD2 matches 7 bases. Trimming took 10 bases from V and 7 from J; bases not matched to a gene: 12. The CDR3 is 14 amino acids. CDR1 and CDR2 from the germline V gene are LGHDT and YNNKEL (reference sequence). CDR3 bases: TGTGCCACCGCCCCAACGGGGGGTGGCGGGGAGCTGTTTTTT. It codes for CATAPTGGGGELFF.

The chain joins TRBV9 to TRBJ1-5; D not resolved. The CDR3 loop spans 14 amino acids. Deletions cut 1 base from V and 6 bases from J, with 11 bases between. CDR1 and CDR2 (germline): SGDLS, YYNGEE. The CDR3 is CASSVYAGGQPQHF. Written as DNA, the CDR3 is TGTGCCAGCAGCGTATACGCAGGAGGTCAGCCCCAGCATTTT.

The chain uses TRBV5-5 and TRBJ2-3; 8 bases fit TRBD1. The V gene's germline CDR1 is SGHKS and CDR2 YYEKEE (reference sequence). The ends lost 4 bases at V and 0 bases at J; junction bases unmatched: 7. The CDR3 runs to 16 residues. CDR3 amino acids: CASSPGQGLSTDTQYF. The CDR3 nucleotides read TGTGCCAGCAGCCCTGGACAGGGACTGAGCACAGATACGCAGTATTTT.

This clonotype was counted only a few times. CDR3 sequence reads: CASSLARTEQFF. CDR3 sequence (DNA): TGTGCCAGCAGCTTAGCTCGGACCGAGCAGTTCTTC. This chain uses TRBV7-9 with TRBJ2-1, with D unclear. V was pared by 0 bases and J by 10 bases, with 7 bases between. The V gene's germline CDR1 is SEHNR and CDR2 FQNEAQ (reference sequence). The CDR3 has 12 residues.

This clonotype appeared a few times. The chain has TRBV5-6 and TRBJ2-3; D perhaps matches TRBD1 (6 bases). The V and J ends lost 1 base and 0 bases respectively, with 9 bases between them. The length of the CDR3 is 15 residues. Per germline, CDR1 SGHDT and CDR2 YYEEEE. The CDR3 DNA reads TGTGCCAGCAGCTTGTGGGGGCGAAGCACAGATACGCAGTATTTT. Translated, it gives CASSLWGRSTDTQYF.

The genes are TRBV18 and TRBJ1-6; a weak D match, TRBD1 (6 bases). This CDR3 contains 15 residues. Trimming pared 3 bases from V and 6 bases from J, leaving 12 bases between. Germline V gives CDR1 KGHSH, CDR2 LQKENI. For the CDR3, the DNA is TGTGCCAGCTCACCCCCGGGGGGCGCTAATTCACCCCTCCACTTT. This gives the protein CASSPPGGANSPLHF.

This clonotype was counted between two and nine times. The CDR3 loop is CSVEILGYEQYF. DNA for the CDR3: TGCAGCGTTGAAATCTTAGGCTACGAGCAGTACTTC. The rearrangement joins TRBV29-1 to TRBJ2-7; D is unclear. V was clipped by 2 bases and J by 3 bases, with 8 bases between them. Germline CDR1 reads SQVTM; CDR2 reads ANQGSEA. The CDR3 runs 12 residues.

The chain combines TRBV5-1 with TRBJ1-5; D not certain. Germline lookup yields CDR1 SGHRS and CDR2 YFSETQ. This CDR3 is 13 amino acids long. V lost 1 base and J 7 bases, leaving 9 bases between the germline ends. The DNA for the CDR3 is TGCGCCAGCAGCTTGACGGGTGTACAGCCCCAGCATTTT. It translates to CASSLTGVQPQHF. The full variable domain, its missing parts supplied by reference TRBV5-1 and TRBJ1-5, is KAGVTQTPRYLIKTRGQQVTLSCSPISGHRSVSWYQQTPGQGLQFLFEYFSETQRNKGNFPGRFSGRQFSNSRSEMNVSTLELGDSALYLCASSLTGVQPQHFGDGTRLSIL.

The J gene is TRBJ2-5, the V gene TRBV15, with D unresolved. Germline CDR1 and CDR2: LNHNV and YYDKDF (reference sequence). Trimming removed 0 bases at V and 1 base at J, with 12 bases between. The CDR3 covers 16 residues. The CDR3 here is CATSRDLATGQETQYF. The CDR3 DNA reads as TGTGCCACCAGCAGAGATTTGGCCACCGGCCAAGAGACCCAGTACTTC.

This chain links TRBV20-1 with TRBJ2-1; maybe TRBD2 (7 bases). The length of the CDR3 is 14 residues. CDR1 and CDR2 (germline): DFQATT, SNEGSKA (reference sequence). The V end lost 5 bases, the J end lost 4 bases, and 15 bases lay between the germline ends. DNA for the CDR3: TGCAGTGCTCACGGGGGGCTTTCGTACAATGAGCAGTTCTTC. Its translation is CSAHGGLSYNEQFF.

The chain couples TRBV5-1 to TRBJ2-7, with TRBD1 identical over 11 bases. With V trimmed by 0 bases and J by 5 bases, 4 bases remained unmatched. Germline V gene sequence: CDR1 SGHRS, CDR2 YFSETQ. The CDR3 consists of 15 residues. CDR3 in amino acids: CASSLAGTGGDEQYF. DNA of the CDR3: TGCGCCAGCAGCTTGGCCGGGACAGGGGGAGACGAGCAGTACTTC.